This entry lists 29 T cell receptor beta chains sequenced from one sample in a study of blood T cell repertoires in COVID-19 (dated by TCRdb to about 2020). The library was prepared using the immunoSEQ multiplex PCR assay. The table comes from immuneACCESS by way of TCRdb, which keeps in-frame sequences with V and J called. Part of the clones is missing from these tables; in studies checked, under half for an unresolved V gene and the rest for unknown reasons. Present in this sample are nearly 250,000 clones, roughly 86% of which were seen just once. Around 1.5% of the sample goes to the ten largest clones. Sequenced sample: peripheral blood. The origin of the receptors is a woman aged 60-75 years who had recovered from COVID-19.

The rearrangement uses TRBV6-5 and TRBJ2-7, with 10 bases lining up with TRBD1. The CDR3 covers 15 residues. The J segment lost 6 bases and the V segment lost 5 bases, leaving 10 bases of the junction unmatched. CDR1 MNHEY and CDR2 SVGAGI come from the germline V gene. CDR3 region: CASSRDRGPLAEQYF. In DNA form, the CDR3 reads TGTGCCAGCAGTCGGGACAGGGGTCCCCTAGCCGAGCAGTACTTC.

This chain's CDR3 is CASGPTRVAGEKLFF. The CDR3 DNA sequence: TGTGCCAGCGGTCCGACCCGGGTTGCGGGCGAAAAACTGTTTTTT. The chain recombines TRBV7-6 with TRBJ1-4; the D is unclear. There are 15 residues in the CDR3. V lost 8 bases and J 8 bases, leaving 21 bases between the germline ends. Germline V CDR1 and CDR2: SGHVS, FNYEAQ.

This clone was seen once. CDR3 sequence: CASSLRTGNYEQYF. The DNA of the CDR3 is TGTGCCAGCAGCTTAAGGACAGGTAACTACGAGCAGTACTTC. The chain couples TRBV7-3 to TRBJ2-7; 7 bases match TRBD1. With V trimmed by 1 base and J by 3 bases, 3 bases remained unmatched. The CDR3 sequence is 14 residues long. Per the germline V gene, CDR1 is SGHTA and CDR2 is FQGTGA.

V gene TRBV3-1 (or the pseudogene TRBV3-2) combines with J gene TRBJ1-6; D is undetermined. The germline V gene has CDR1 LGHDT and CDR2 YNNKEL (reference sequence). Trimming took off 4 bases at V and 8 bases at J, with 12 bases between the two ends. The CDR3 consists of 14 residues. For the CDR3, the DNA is TGTGCCAGCAGCCCCGTGGAGAGGGATTCACCCCTCCACTTT. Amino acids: CASSPVERDSPLHF.

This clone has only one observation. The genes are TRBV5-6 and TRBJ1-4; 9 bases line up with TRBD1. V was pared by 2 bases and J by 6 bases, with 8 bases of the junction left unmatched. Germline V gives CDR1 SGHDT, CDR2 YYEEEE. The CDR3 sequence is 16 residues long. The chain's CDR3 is CASSFGRGQGDEKLFF. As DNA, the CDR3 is TGTGCCAGCAGCTTCGGGAGGGGACAGGGAGATGAAAAACTGTTTTTT. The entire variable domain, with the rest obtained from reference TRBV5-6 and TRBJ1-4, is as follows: DAGVTQSPTHLIKTRGQQVTLRCSPKSGHDTVSWYQQALGQGPQFIFQYYEEEERQRGNFPDRFSGHQFPNYSSELNVNALLLGDSALYLCASSFGRGQGDEKLFFGSGTQLSVL.

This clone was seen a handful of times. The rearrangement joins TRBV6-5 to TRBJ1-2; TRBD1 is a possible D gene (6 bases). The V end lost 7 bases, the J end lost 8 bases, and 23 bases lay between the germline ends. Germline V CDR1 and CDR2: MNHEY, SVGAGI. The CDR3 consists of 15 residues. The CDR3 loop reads CASTINREVSWGYTF. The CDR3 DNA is TGTGCCAGCACTATTAACAGGGAAGTATCCTGGGGCTACACCTTC.

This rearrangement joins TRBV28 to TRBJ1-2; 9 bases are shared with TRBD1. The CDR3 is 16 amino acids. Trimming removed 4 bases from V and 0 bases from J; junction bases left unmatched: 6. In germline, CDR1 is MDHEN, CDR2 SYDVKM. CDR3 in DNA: TGTGCCAGCAGTTCAGGGACAGGGACAGCTAACTATGGCTACACCTTC. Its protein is CASSSGTGTANYGYTF.

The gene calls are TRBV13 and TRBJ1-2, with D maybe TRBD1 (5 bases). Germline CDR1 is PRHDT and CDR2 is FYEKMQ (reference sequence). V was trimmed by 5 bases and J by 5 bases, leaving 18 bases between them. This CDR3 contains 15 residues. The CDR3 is CASSHDEGLGYGYTF. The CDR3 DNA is TGTGCCAGCAGCCACGATGAGGGACTAGGGTATGGCTACACCTTC.

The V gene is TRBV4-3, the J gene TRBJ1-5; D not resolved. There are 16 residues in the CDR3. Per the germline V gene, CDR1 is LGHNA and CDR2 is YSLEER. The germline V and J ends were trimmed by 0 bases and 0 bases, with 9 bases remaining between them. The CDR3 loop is CASSQDLRYSNQPQHF. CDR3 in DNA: TGCGCCAGCAGCCAAGATCTGAGATATAGCAATCAGCCCCAGCATTTT.

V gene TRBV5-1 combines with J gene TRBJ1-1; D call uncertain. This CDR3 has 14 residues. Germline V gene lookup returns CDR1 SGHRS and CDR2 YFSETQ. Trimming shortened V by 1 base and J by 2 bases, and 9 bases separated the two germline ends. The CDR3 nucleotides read TGCGCCAGCAGCTTGCAACAGACAAACACTGAAGCTTTCTTT. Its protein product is CASSLQQTNTEAFF. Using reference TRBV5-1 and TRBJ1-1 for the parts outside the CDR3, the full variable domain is KAGVTQTPRYLIKTRGQQVTLSCSPISGHRSVSWYQQTPGQGLQFLFEYFSETQRNKGNFPGRFSGRQFSNSRSEMNVSTLELGDSALYLCASSLQQTNTEAFFGQGTRLTVV.

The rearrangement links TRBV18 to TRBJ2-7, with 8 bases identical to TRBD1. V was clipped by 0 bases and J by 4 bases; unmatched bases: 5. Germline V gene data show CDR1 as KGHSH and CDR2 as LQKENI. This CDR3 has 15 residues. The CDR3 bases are TGTGCCAGCTCACCACCGGGACGACAGGGGTACGAGCAGTACTTC. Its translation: CASSPPGRQGYEQYF.

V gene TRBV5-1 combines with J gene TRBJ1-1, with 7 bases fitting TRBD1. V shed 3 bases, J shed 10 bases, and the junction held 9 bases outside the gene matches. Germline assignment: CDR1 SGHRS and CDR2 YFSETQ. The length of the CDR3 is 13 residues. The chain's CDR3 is CASSSTGIERAFF. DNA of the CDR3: TGCGCCAGCAGCTCGACAGGGATCGAAAGAGCTTTCTTT.

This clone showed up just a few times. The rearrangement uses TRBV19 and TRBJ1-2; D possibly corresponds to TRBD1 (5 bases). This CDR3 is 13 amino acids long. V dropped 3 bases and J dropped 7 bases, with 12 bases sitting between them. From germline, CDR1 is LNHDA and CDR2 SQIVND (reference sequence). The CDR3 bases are TGTGCCAGTAGTATCTCAGGGTCGGGTGGCTACACCTTC. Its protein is CASSISGSGGYTF.

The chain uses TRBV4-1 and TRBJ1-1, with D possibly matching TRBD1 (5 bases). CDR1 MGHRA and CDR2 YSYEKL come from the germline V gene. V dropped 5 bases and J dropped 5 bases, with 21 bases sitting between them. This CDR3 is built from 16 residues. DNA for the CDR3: TGCGCCAGCAGCGGAGGGACCCCTGGGCGAGAGACTGAAGCTTTCTTT. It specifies CASSGGTPGRETEAFF.

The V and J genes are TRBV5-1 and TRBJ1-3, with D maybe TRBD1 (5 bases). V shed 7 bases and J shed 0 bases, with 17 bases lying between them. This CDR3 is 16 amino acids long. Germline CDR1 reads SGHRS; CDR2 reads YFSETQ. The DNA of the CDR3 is TGCGCCAGCCACAGCGACAGTTTGTCCTCTGGAAACACCATATATTTT. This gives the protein CASHSDSLSSGNTIYF. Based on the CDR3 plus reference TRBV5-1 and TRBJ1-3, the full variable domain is KAGVTQTPRYLIKTRGQQVTLSCSPISGHRSVSWYQQTPGQGLQFLFEYFSETQRNKGNFPGRFSGRQFSNSRSEMNVSTLELGDSALYLCASHSDSLSSGNTIYFGEGSWLTVV.

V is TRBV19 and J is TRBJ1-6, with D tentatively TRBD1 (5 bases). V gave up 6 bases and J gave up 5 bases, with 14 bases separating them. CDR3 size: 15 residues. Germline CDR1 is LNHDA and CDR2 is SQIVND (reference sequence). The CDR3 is CASRVQGGDNSPLHF. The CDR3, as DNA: TGTGCCAGTAGGGTACAAGGAGGGGATAATTCACCCCTCCACTTT. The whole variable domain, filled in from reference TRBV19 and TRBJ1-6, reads DGGITQSPKYLFRKEGQNVTLSCEQNLNHDAMYWYRQDPGQGLRLIYYSQIVNDFQKGDIAEGYSVSREKKESFPLTVTSAQKNPTAFYLCASRVQGGDNSPLHFGNGTRLTVT.

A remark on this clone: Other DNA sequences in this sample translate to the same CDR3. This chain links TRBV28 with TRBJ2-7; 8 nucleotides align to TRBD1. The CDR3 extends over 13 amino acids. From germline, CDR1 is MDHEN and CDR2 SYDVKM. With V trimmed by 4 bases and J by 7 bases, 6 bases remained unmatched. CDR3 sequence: CASSSGQGSEQYF. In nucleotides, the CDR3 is TGTGCCAGCAGTTCCGGACAGGGCTCTGAGCAGTACTTC.

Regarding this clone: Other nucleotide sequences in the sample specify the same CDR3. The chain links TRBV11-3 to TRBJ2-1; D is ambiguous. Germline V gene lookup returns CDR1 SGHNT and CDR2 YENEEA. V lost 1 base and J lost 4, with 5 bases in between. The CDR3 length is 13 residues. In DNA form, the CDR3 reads TGTGCCAGCAGCTTAGCGGGTTACAATGAGCAGTTCTTC. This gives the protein CASSLAGYNEQFF.

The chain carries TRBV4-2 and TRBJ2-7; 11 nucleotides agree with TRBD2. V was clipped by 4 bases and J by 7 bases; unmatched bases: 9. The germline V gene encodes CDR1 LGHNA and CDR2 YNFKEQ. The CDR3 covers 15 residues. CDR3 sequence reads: CASSRILAGAGEQYF. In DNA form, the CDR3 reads TGTGCCAGCAGCCGCATACTAGCGGGGGCGGGGGAGCAGTACTTC.

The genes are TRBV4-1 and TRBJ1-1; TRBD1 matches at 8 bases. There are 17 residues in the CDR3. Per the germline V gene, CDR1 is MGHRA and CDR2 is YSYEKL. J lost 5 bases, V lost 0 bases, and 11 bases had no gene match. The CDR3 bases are TGCGCCAGCAGCCAAGATCTCGCTTTAGGGACAGGAACTGAAGCTTTCTTT. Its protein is CASSQDLALGTGTEAFF.

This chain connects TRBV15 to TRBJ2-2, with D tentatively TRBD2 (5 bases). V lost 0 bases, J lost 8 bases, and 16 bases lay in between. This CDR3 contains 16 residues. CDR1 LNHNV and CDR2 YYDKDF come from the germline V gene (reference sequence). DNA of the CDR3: TGTGCCACCAGCAGAGATCTTAGAGGGAGTATGGGGGAGCTGTTTTTT. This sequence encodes CATSRDLRGSMGELFF.

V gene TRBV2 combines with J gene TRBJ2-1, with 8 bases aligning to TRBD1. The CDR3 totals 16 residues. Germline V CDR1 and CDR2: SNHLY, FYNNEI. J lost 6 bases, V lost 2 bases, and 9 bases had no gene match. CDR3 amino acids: CASSELPGQVPNEQFF. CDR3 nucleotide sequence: TGTGCCAGCAGTGAACTTCCGGGACAGGTACCCAATGAGCAGTTCTTC.

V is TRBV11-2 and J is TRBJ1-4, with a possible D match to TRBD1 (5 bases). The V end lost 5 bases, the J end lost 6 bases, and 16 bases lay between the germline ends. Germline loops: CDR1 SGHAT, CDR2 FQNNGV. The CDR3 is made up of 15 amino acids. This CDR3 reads CASSPLGSGDEKLFF. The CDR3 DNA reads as TGTGCCAGCAGCCCGCTGGGATCGGGGGATGAAAAACTGTTTTTT.

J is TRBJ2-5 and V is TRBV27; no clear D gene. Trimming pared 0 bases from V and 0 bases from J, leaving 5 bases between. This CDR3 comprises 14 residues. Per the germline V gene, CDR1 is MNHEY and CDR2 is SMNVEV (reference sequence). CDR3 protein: CASSLSRNQETQYF. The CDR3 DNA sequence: TGTGCCAGCAGTTTATCGAGGAACCAAGAGACCCAGTACTTC.

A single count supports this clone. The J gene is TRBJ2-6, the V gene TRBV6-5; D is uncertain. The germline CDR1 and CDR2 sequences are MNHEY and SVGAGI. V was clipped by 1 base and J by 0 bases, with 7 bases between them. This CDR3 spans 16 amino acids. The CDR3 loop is CASSYLRSSGANVLTF. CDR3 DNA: TGTGCCAGCAGTTACTTGAGGAGCTCTGGGGCCAACGTCCTGACTTTC.

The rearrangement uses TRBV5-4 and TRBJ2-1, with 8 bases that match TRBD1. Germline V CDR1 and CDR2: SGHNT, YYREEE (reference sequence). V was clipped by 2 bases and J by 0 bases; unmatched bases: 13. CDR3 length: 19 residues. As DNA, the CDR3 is TGTGCCAGCAGCTTAGGACAGGGTCCCACCTTTAGCTCCTACAATGAGCAGTTCTTC. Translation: CASSLGQGPTFSSYNEQFF. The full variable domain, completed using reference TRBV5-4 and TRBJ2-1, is ETGVTQSPTHLIKTRGQQVTLRCSSQSGHNTVSWYQQALGQGPQFIFQYYREEENGRGNFPPRFSGLQFPNYSSELNVNALELDDSALYLCASSLGQGPTFSSYNEQFFGPGTRLTVL.

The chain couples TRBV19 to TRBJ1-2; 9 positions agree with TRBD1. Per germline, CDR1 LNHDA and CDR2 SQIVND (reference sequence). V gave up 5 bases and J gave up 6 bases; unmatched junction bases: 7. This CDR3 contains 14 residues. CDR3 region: CASSLHRDRDGYTF. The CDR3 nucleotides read TGTGCCAGTAGTCTCCACCGGGACAGGGATGGCTACACCTTC. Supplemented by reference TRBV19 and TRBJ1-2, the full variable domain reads DGGITQSPKYLFRKEGQNVTLSCEQNLNHDAMYWYRQDPGQGLRLIYYSQIVNDFQKGDIAEGYSVSREKKESFPLTVTSAQKNPTAFYLCASSLHRDRDGYTFGSGTRLTVV.

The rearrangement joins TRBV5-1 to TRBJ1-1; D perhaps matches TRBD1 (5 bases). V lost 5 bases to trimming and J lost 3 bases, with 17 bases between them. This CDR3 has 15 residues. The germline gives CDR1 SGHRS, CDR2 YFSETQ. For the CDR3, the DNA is TGCGCCAGCAGTCCATTGGGGCCTGTAGACACTGAAGCTTTCTTT. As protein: CASSPLGPVDTEAFF.

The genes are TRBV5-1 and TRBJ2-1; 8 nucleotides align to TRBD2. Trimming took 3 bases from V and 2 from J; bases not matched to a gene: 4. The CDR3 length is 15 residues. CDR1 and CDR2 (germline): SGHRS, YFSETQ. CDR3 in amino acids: CASSSGGSTYNEQFF. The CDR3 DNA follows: TGCGCCAGCAGCTCGGGGGGGAGTACCTACAATGAGCAGTTCTTC.